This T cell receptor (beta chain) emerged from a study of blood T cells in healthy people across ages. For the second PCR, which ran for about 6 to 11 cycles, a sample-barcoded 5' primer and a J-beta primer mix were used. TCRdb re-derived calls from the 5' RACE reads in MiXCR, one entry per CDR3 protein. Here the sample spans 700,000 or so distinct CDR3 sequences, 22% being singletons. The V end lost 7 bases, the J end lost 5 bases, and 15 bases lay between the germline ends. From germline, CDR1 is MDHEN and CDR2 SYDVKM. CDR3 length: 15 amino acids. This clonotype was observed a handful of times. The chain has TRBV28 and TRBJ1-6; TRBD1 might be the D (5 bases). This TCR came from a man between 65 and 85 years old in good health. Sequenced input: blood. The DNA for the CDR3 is TGTGCCAGCATCCAGGGTGGCATAAATAATTCACCCCTCCACTTT. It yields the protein CASIQGGINNSPLHF.